This entry features one T cell receptor (beta chain) sequence. This entry is derived from a study of blood T cell repertoires in COVID-19. Background on the study: The United States, Italy and Spain were the sources of the acute and convalescent COVID-19 samples. T cells, B-cell-depleted T cells, or PBMCs supplied cDNA or gDNA.

V lost 6 bases and J lost 7, with 19 bases in between. Germline V CDR1 and CDR2: LNHDA, SQIVND (reference sequence). This CDR3 contains 15 residues. Authors' analysis steps: Quantification of nucleated cells was approximated via reference gene primer amplification. Sequencing was performed with immunoSEQ multiplex PCR; in TCRdb, only in-frame clones are kept and a portion is missing. That table gives V, J and clone size, and the DNA gave D and trimming. The sample carries more than 150,000 clones, roughly 80% recorded once. The sample comprised peripheral blood. This clonotype was obtained from a woman of 80 years or more with COVID-19, enrolled during active disease. The V gene is TRBV19, the J gene TRBJ2-1; D is perhaps TRBD1 (6 bases). In DNA form, the CDR3 reads TGTGCCAGTAGAACACCAGGGGCGCAGAGGAATGAGCAGTTCTTC. Translated, it gives CASRTPGAQRNEQFF.